What follows are 22 T cell receptor beta chains derived from one specimen sequenced in a study of long-term antiretroviral therapy in people with HIV. Survey-level resolution applied to immunoSEQ assay v3.0. Profiled with immunoSEQ multiplex PCR; TCRdb holds only in-frame clones, not every one. The profile covers about 27,000 clones, with 85% appearing a single time and 8% to 9.5% taken by the ten largest. Sequencing used unsorted PBMCs, obtained 2.3 years after starting antiretroviral therapy. The receptors were sampled from a man between 40 and 49 years old with HIV.

The chain couples TRBV19 to TRBJ1-2; D call uncertain. Germline V gene data show CDR1 as LNHDA and CDR2 as SQIVND (reference sequence). The CDR3 covers 15 residues. Trimming shortened V by 4 bases and J by 1 base, and 13 bases separated the two germline ends. Here the CDR3 DNA reads TGTGCCAGTAGTACGGCCGACGCCTTTAACTATGGCTACACCTTC. Residues: CASSTADAFNYGYTF.

In DNA, the CDR3 is TGTGCCAGCAGTGAGTACGAGTGGCCAAATCAGCCCCAGCATTTT. Amino acid sequence: CASSEYEWPNQPQHF. V usage is TRBV6-1 and J usage is TRBJ1-5; D ambiguous. Germline-derived CDR1 and CDR2 are MNHNS and SASEGT. CDR3 length: 15 residues. The ends were cut back, 3 bases at V and 4 bases at J, with 13 bases in the middle.

This clone is termed large. The CDR3 is CATNRDLPLEQYF. DNA of the CDR3: TGTGCCACAAATCGGGACCTACCCCTCGAGCAGTACTTC. The chain has TRBV2 and TRBJ2-7; the D call may be TRBD1 or TRBD2 (5 bases each). CDR3 length: 13 amino acids. V lost 10 bases to trimming and J lost 6 bases, with 19 bases between them. The germline V gene encodes CDR1 SNHLY and CDR2 FYNNEI.

The chain uses TRBV27 and TRBJ1-5; TRBD1 matches at 7 bases. Germline trimming cut 2 bases from V and 2 bases from J; bases unmatched to any gene: 3. CDR3 length: 15 residues. Germline CDR1 is MNHEY and CDR2 is SMNVEV (reference sequence). This CDR3 is CASSLHGTGNQPQHF. In DNA form, the CDR3 reads TGTGCCAGCAGTTTACACGGGACAGGCAATCAGCCCCAGCATTTT.

The chain recombines TRBV6-5 with TRBJ2-7; TRBD2 aligns across 9 bases. The V gene end was trimmed by 2 bases and the J gene end by 7 bases; junction bases not matched to a gene: 9. Germline CDR1 MNHEY, CDR2 SVGAGI. This CDR3 region has 15 residues. CDR3 nucleotides: TGTGCCAGCAGTTACGGGCGGGAGGGCCTTAGTGAGCAGTACTTC. Protein sequence: CASSYGREGLSEQYF.

The V gene is TRBV6-6, the J gene TRBJ2-2; D perhaps matches TRBD2 (6 bases). Germline V gene lookup returns CDR1 MNHNY and CDR2 SVGAGI (reference sequence). Between the trimmed V and J ends, which lost 6 bases and 3 bases, there was a span of 11 bases. CDR3 length: 14 residues. CDR3 loop: CASSRLGDTGELFF. DNA of the CDR3: TGTGCCAGCAGCCGACTAGGGGACACCGGGGAGCTGTTTTTT.

J is TRBJ2-1 and V is TRBV7-9, with D tentatively TRBD1 (5 bases). The V end lost 5 bases, the J end lost 1 base, and 12 bases lay between the germline ends. Germline CDR1 is SEHNR and CDR2 is FQNEAQ (reference sequence). The CDR3 runs 15 residues. The CDR3 DNA reads TGTGCCAGCAGCCTAAAAGGGGAATCCTACAATGAGCAGTTCTTC. This gives the protein CASSLKGESYNEQFF.

V and J are TRBV16 and TRBJ1-1, with D possibly being TRBD1 (6 bases). The CDR3 contains 17 residues. V was clipped by 4 bases and J by 0 bases, with 18 bases between them. Germline CDR1 reads KGHSY; CDR2 reads FQNENV. CDR3 sequence: CASSPPRDIKMNTEAFF. Written as DNA, the CDR3 is TGTGCCAGCAGCCCCCCGCGGGACATAAAAATGAACACTGAAGCTTTCTTT.

The chain uses TRBV2 and TRBJ2-1; 9 bases map to TRBD1. The length of the CDR3 is 19 residues. V dropped 4 bases and J dropped 1; count of bases not matched to a gene: 14. CDR1 and CDR2 (germline): SNHLY, FYNNEI. The CDR3 protein is CASSGFYTGGGRSYNEQFF. In DNA form, the CDR3 reads TGTGCCAGCAGTGGGTTTTATACAGGGGGCGGAAGGTCCTACAATGAGCAGTTCTTC.

This clone was picked up a small number of times. The chain joins TRBV19 to TRBJ1-1; D is ambiguous. Germline lookup yields CDR1 LNHDA and CDR2 SQIVND (reference sequence). The CDR3 has 13 residues. V was trimmed by 4 bases and J by 3 bases, leaving 9 bases between them. The DNA for the CDR3 is TGTGCCAGTAGTAAAAACTGGGACACTGAAGCTTTCTTT. This sequence encodes CASSKNWDTEAFF.

This sequence joins TRBV29-1 and TRBJ1-1; weak D call: TRBD1 (6 bases). Germline CDR1 and CDR2: SQVTM and ANQGSEA. The CDR3 has 10 amino acids. V lost 6 bases to trimming and J lost 8 bases, with 10 bases between them. CDR3 residues: CSVWTDEAFF. The CDR3 DNA follows: TGCAGCGTATGGACAGACGAAGCTTTCTTT.

This chain joins TRBV6-6 and TRBJ2-3, with 11 bases identical to TRBD1. Germline-derived CDR1 and CDR2 are MNHNY and SVGAGI (reference sequence). The V gene end was trimmed by 6 bases and the J gene end by 6 bases; junction bases not matched to a gene: 5. The CDR3 sequence is 14 residues long. Here the CDR3 reads CASSWTGGADTQYF. CDR3 bases: TGTGCCAGCAGCTGGACAGGGGGCGCGGATACGCAGTATTTT.

V usage is TRBV6-1 and J usage is TRBJ2-7; 8 positions match TRBD1. This CDR3 region has 15 residues. Germline V gives CDR1 MNHNS, CDR2 SASEGT. V shed 7 bases, J shed 1 base, and the junction held 9 bases outside the gene matches. CDR3 nucleotide sequence: TGTGCCAGCACTATCACGACAGGGGAGTCCTACGAGCAGTACTTC. Its translation is CASTITTGESYEQYF.

This chain links TRBV7-8 with TRBJ1-5; D is unresolved. CDR1 SGHVS and CDR2 FQNEAQ come from the germline V gene. The CDR3 is 16 residues long. V gave up 0 bases and J gave up 1 base, with 10 bases separating them. The chain's CDR3 is CASSLAVGRSNQPQHF. The DNA of the CDR3 is TGTGCCAGCAGCTTAGCGGTGGGCAGAAGCAATCAGCCCCAGCATTTT.

The chain links TRBV30 to TRBJ1-1; D perhaps matches TRBD1 (5 bases). The CDR3 runs to 15 residues. Per germline, CDR1 GTSNPN and CDR2 SVGIG (reference sequence). The germline V and J ends were trimmed by 0 bases and 4 bases, with 15 bases remaining between them. CDR3 protein: CAWSVGLGLSTEAFF. CDR3 in DNA: TGTGCCTGGAGTGTGGGGCTTGGGTTGAGCACTGAAGCTTTCTTT. The complete variable domain, with remaining parts taken from reference TRBV30 and TRBJ1-1, reads SQTIHQWPATLVQPVGSPLSLECTVEGTSNPNLYWYRQAAGRGLQLLFYSVGIGQISSEVPQNLSASRPQDRQFILSSKKLLLSDSGFYLCAWSVGLGLSTEAFFGQGTRLTVV.

The rearrangement uses TRBV29-1 and TRBJ2-3; TRBD2 might be the D (5 bases). The CDR3 covers 14 residues. Germline V CDR1 and CDR2: SQVTM, ANQGSEA. Trimming removed 4 bases at V and 1 base at J, with 12 bases between. The CDR3 spells CSVVRGSGTDTQYF. DNA of the CDR3: TGCAGCGTTGTCCGCGGGTCAGGCACAGATACGCAGTATTTT.

In its sample, this clone was seen once. This rearrangement joins TRBV5-1 to TRBJ1-1; D remains ambiguous. The V and J ends lost 0 bases and 4 bases respectively, with 16 bases between them. The CDR3 sequence is 16 residues long. Germline V gene lookup returns CDR1 SGHRS and CDR2 YFSETQ. The CDR3, as DNA: TGCGCCAGCAGCTTGGCCGCGGGTTCCGGTGGCACTGAAGCTTTCTTT. Protein product: CASSLAAGSGGTEAFF.

The rearrangement joins TRBV6-1 to TRBJ1-4; D possibly corresponds to TRBD1 (6 bases). Germline V gene lookup returns CDR1 MNHNS and CDR2 SASEGT. The length of the CDR3 is 15 residues. Trimming pared 0 bases from V and 8 bases from J, leaving 13 bases between. CDR3 in amino acids: CASSEAVGGQEKLFF. The CDR3 region has the DNA TGTGCCAGCAGTGAAGCCGTGGGGGGCCAGGAAAAACTGTTTTTT.

The chain recombines TRBV5-1 with TRBJ1-3; D is undetermined. Germline assignment: CDR1 SGHRS and CDR2 YFSETQ. V lost 4 bases, J lost 4 bases, and 9 bases lay in between. The CDR3 has 13 residues. CDR3 sequence reads: CASSAGTGNTIYF. CDR3 coding DNA: TGCGCCAGCAGCGCGGGCACCGGAAACACCATATATTTT.

The chain employs TRBV4-1 and TRBJ1-2, with 10 bases fitting TRBD1. J lost 4 bases, V lost 1 base, and 3 bases had no gene match. The CDR3 is 15 residues long. In germline, CDR1 is MGHRA, CDR2 YSYEKL. CDR3 region: CASSQGTGGTYGYTF. As DNA, the CDR3 is TGCGCCAGCAGCCAAGGGACAGGGGGAACCTATGGCTACACCTTC.

The chain has TRBV25-1 and TRBJ1-2; D is possibly TRBD1 (6 bases). V dropped 0 bases and J dropped 3 bases, with 14 bases sitting between them. In germline, CDR1 is MGHDK, CDR2 SYGVNS. The CDR3 has 16 amino acids. DNA for the CDR3: TGTGCCAGCAGTGAATACCCCCCGGGGGCGGACTATGGCTACACCTTC. Translating it yields CASSEYPPGADYGYTF.

The chain couples TRBV5-8 to TRBJ2-7, with 7 bases that match TRBD1. The ends lost 3 bases at V and 0 bases at J; junction bases unmatched: 3. The CDR3 covers 14 residues. CDR1 and CDR2 from the germline V gene are SGHTS and YDEGEE. The CDR3 loop reads CASSSGGSSYEQYF. CDR3 nucleotides: TGTGCCAGCAGCTCAGGGGGTAGCTCCTACGAGCAGTACTTC.